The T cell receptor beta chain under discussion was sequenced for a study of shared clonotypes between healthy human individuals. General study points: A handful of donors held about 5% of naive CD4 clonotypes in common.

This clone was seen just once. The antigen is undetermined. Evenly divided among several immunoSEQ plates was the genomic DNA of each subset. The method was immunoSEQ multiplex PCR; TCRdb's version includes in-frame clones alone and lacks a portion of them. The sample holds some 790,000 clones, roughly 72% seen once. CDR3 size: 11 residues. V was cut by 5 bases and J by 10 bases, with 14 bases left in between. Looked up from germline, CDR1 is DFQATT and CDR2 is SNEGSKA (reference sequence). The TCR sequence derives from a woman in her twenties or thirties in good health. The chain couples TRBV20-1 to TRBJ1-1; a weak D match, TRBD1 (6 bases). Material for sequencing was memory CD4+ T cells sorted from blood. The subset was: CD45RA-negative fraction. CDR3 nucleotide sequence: TGCAGTGCTGGGGGGCCCCAGGGAGCTTTCTTT. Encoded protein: CSAGGPQGAFF.